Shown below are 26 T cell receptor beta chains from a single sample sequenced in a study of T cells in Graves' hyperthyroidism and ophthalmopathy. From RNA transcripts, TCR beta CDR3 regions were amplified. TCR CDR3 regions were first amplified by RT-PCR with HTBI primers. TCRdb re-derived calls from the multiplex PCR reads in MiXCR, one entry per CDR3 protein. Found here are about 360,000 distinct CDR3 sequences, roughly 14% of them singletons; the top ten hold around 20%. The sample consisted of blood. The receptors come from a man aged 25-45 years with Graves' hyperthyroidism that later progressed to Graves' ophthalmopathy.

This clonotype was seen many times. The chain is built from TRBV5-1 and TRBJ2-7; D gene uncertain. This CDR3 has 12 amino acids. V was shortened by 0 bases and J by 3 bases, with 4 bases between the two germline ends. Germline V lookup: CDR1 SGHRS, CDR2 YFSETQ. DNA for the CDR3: TGCGCCAGCAGCTTGGATTTCTACGAGCAGTACTTC. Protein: CASSLDFYEQYF.

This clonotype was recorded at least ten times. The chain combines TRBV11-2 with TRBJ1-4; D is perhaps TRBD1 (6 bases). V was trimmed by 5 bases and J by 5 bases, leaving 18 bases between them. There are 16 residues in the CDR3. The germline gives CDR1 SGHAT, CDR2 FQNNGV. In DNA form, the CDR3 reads TGTGCCAGCAGCCGTCTTCCCGGGACACCGAATGAAAAACTGTTTTTT. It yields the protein CASSRLPGTPNEKLFF.

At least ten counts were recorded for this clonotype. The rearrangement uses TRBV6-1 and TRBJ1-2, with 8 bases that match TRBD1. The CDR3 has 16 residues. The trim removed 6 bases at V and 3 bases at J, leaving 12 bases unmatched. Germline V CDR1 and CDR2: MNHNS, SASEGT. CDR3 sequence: CASSSISGTGYYGYTF. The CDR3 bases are TGTGCCAGCAGCTCCATTTCCGGGACAGGATACTATGGCTACACCTTC.

CDR3 in DNA: TGCGCCAGCAGCCCGTCGGACAGGGTCTGGGAGCAGTACTTC. Translating it yields CASSPSDRVWEQYF. The rearrangement links TRBV5-1 to TRBJ2-7, with 8 positions matching TRBD1. After removal of 4 bases from V and 7 bases from J, the junction contained 10 bases not matched to a gene. The CDR3 is 14 residues long. In germline, CDR1 is SGHRS, CDR2 YFSETQ.

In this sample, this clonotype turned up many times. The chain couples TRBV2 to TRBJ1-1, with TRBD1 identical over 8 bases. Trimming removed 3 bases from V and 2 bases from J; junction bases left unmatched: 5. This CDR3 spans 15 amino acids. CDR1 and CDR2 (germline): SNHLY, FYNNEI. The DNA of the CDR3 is TGTGCCAGCAGTGATGGGCAGGGGGCCAACACTGAAGCTTTCTTT. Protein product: CASSDGQGANTEAFF.

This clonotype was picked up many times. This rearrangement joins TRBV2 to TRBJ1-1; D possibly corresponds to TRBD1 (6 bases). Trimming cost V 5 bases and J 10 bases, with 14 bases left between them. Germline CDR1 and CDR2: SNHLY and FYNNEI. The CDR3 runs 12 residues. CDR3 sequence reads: CASSYRATGAFF. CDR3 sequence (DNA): TGTGCCAGCAGTTACAGGGCAACGGGAGCTTTCTTT. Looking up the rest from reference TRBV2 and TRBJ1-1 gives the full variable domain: EPEVTQTPSHQVTQMGQEVILRCVPISNHLYFYWYRQILGQKVEFLVSFYNNEISEKSEIFDDQFSVERPDGSNFTLKIRSTKLEDSAMYFCASSYRATGAFFGQGTRLTVV.

The CDR3 loop is CASSEDVRGDYGYTF. CDR3 coding DNA: TGTGCCAGCAGTGAAGACGTCAGGGGGGACTATGGCTACACCTTC. The V call is TRBV6-1, the J call TRBJ1-2; TRBD1 agrees at 7 bases. Looked up from germline, CDR1 is MNHNS and CDR2 is SASEGT. The ends lost 1 base at V and 3 bases at J; junction bases unmatched: 5. The CDR3 contains 15 residues.

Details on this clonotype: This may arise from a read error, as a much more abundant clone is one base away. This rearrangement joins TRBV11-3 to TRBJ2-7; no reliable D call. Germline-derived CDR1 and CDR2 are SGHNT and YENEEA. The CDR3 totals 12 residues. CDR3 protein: CASSLGAIEQHF. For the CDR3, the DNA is TGTGCCAGCAGCTTAGGGGCTATCGAGCAGCACTTC.

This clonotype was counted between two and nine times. CDR3 amino acids: CAASGAHNSPLHF. In DNA form, the CDR3 reads TGTGCCGCATCCGGGGCCCATAATTCACCCCTCCACTTT. The rearrangement joins TRBV28 to TRBJ1-6; perhaps TRBD1 as D (5 bases). Trimming removed 11 bases from V and 5 bases from J, with 13 bases in between. Germline CDR1 reads MDHEN; CDR2 reads SYDVKM. This CDR3 is built from 13 residues. The full variable domain, rest sourced from reference TRBV28 and TRBJ1-6, is DVKVTQSSRYLVKRTGEKVFLECVQDMDHENMFWYRQDPGLGLRLIYFSYDVKMKEKGDIPEGYSVSREKKERFSLILESASTNQTSMYLCAASGAHNSPLHFGNGTRLTVT.

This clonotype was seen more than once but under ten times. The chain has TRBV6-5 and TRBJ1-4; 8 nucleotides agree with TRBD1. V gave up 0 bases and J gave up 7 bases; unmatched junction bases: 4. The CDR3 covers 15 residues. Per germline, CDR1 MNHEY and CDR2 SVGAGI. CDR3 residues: CASSYSNGQGEKLFF. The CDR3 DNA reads TGTGCCAGCAGTTACTCGAATGGACAGGGTGAAAAACTGTTTTTT.

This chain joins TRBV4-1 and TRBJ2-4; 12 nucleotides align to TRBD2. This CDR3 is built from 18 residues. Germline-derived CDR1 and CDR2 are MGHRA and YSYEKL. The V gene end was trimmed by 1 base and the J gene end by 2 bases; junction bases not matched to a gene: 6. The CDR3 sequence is CASSQGASGGVTKNIQYF. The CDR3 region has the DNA TGCGCCAGCAGCCAAGGGGCTAGCGGGGGGGTGACCAAAAACATTCAGTACTTC.

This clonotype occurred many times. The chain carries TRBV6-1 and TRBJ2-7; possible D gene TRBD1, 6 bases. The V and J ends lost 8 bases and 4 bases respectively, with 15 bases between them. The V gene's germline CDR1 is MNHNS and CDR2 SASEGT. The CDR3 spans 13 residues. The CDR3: CASRDTGKYEQYF. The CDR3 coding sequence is TGTGCCAGCCGGGACACCGGAAAATACGAGCAGTACTTC.

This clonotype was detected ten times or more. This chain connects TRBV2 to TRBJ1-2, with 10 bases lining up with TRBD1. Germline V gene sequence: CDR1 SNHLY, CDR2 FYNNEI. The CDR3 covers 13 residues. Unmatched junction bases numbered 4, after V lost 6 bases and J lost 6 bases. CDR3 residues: CASSGGTGDGYTF. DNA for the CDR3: TGTGCCAGCAGCGGGGGGACAGGGGATGGCTACACCTTC.

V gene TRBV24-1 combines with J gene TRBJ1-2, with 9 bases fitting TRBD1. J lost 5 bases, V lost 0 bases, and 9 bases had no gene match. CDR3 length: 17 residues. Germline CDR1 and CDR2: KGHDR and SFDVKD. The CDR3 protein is CATSDLPATGGGYGYTF. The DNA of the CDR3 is TGTGCCACCAGTGATTTGCCGGCCACAGGGGGCGGGTATGGCTACACCTTC.

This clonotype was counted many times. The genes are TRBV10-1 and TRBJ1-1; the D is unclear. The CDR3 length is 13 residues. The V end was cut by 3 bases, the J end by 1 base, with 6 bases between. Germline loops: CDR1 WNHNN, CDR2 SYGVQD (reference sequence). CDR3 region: CASSDKENTEAFF. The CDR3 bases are TGCGCCAGCAGTGATAAGGAGAACACTGAAGCTTTCTTT.

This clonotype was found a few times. This CDR3 reads CASSVARESAGELFF. In DNA, the CDR3 is TGTGCCAGCAGCGTAGCAAGGGAAAGTGCCGGGGAGCTGTTTTTT. The chain links TRBV9 to TRBJ2-2; unclear D gene. CDR3 length: 15 residues. Trimming left V 0 bases short and J 6 bases short, with 12 bases between. Germline lookup yields CDR1 SGDLS and CDR2 YYNGEE.

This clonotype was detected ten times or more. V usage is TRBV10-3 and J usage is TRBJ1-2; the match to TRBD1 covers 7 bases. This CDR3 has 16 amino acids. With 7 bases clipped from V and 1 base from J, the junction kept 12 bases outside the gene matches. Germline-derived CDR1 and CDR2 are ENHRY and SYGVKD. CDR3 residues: CAITEDRLLYNYGYTF. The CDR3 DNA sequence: TGTGCCATCACCGAGGACAGGCTGCTTTATAACTATGGCTACACCTTC.

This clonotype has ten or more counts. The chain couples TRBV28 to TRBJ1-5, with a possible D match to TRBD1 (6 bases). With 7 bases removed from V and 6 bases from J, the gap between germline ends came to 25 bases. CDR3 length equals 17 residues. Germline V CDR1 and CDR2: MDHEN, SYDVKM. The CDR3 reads CASNYPGHPPGSQPQHF. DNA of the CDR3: TGTGCCAGCAACTACCCGGGACATCCTCCTGGGAGTCAGCCCCAGCATTTT.

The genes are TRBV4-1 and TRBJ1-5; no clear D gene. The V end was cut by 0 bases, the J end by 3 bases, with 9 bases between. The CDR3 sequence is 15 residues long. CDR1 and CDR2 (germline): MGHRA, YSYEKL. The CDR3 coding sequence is TGCGCCAGCAGCCAAGAGCGGGGAACCAATCAGCCCCAGCATTTT. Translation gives CASSQERGTNQPQHF.

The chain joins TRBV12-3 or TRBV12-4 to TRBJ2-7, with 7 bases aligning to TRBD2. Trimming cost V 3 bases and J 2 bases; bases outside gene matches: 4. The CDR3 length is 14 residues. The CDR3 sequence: CASSLGGNAYEQYF. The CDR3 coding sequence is TGTGCCAGCAGTTTGGGAGGGAATGCCTACGAGCAGTACTTC.

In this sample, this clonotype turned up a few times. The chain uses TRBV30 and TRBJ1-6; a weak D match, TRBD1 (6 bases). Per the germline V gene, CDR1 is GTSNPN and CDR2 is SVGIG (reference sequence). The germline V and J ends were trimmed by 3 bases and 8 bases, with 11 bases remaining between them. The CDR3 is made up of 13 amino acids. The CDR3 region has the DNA TGTGCCTGGAGACTGGCAGGGGATTCACCCCTCCACTTT. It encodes CAWRLAGDSPLHF.

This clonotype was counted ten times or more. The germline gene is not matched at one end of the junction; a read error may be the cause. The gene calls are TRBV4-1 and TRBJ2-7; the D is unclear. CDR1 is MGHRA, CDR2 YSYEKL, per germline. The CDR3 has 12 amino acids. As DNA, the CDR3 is TGTGCCAGCAGCCAAGTTCCCTACGAGCAGTACTTC. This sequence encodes CASSQVPYEQYF.

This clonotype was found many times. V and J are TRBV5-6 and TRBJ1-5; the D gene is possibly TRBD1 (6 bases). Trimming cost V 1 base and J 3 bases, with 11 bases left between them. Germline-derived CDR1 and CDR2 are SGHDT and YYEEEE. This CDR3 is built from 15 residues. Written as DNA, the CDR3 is TGTGCCAGCAGCTTGTTCACAGGGAACAATCAGCCCCAGCATTTT. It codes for CASSLFTGNNQPQHF.

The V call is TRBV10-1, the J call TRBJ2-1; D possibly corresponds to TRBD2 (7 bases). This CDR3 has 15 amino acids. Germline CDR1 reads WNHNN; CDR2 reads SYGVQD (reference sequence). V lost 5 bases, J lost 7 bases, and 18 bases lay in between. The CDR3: CASSRDYRDGNEQFF. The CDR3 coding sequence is TGCGCCAGCAGTCGGGACTACAGGGACGGAAATGAGCAGTTCTTC.

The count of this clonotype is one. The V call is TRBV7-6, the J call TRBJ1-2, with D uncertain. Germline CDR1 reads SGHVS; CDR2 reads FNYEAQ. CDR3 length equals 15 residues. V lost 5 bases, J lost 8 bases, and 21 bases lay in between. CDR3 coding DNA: TGTGCCAGCAGCCCTTGGGAGTCTGGGTTAGAGGGCTACACCTTC. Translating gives CASSPWESGLEGYTF. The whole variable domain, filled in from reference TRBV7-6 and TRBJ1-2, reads GAGVSQSPRYKVTKRGQDVALRCDPISGHVSLYWYRQALGQGPEFLTYFNYEAQQDKSGLPNDRFSAERPEGSISTLTIQRTEQRDSAMYRCASSPWESGLEGYTFGSGTRLTVV.

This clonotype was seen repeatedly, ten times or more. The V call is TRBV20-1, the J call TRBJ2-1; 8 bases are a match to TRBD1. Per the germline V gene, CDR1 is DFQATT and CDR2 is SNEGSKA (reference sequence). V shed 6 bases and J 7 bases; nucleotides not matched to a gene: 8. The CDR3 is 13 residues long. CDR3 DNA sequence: TGCAGTGCAAGCGGGCAGGGGGCAAATGAGCAGTTCTTC. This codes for CSASGQGANEQFF.